This record concerns one T cell receptor beta chain sequence. This record comes from a study of T cell repertoires in cytomegalovirus infection. The CDR3 covers 14 residues. Germline CDR1 SGHRS, CDR2 YFSETQ. Trimming cost V 0 bases and J 6 bases, with 11 bases left between them. Via MiXCR, TCRdb re-called the reads, giving one row per CDR3 protein. The sample yields about 310,000 distinct CDR3 sequences, roughly 15% seen once. The receptor comes from a human donor in good health (CMV status not recorded). Some clones in this sample may be carry-over from other donors' samples. Sequencing was performed on PBMCs. This chain links TRBV5-1 with TRBJ2-3; D is perhaps TRBD2 (5 bases). The CDR3 nucleotides are TGCGCCAGCAGCTTGGCCCTCTCGGGGGATACGCAGTATTTT. This encodes CASSLALSGDTQYF.